These 23 T cell receptor beta chains came from one sample sequenced in a study of blood T cells in healthy people across ages. A J-beta primer mix and a sample-barcoded 5' primer were used in a second PCR of roughly 7 to 12 cycles. TCRdb used MiXCR to reprocess the 5' RACE reads, holding one entry per CDR3 protein. The table has about a million distinct CDR3 sequences, less than 45% seen once. The sequencing sample was made of blood. The origin of the receptors is a man aged 18 to 29 in good health.

The V call is TRBV12-3 or TRBV12-4, the J call TRBJ2-3, with D possibly TRBD2 on 5 matching bases. The length of the CDR3 is 16 residues. V lost 6 bases and J lost 1, with 17 bases in between. In DNA, the CDR3 is TGTGCCAGCAGCCCCGAGGAGGAGATAGGCACAGATACGCAGTATTTT. It specifies CASSPEEEIGTDTQYF.

This clonotype occurred a few times. The V and J genes are TRBV4-3 and TRBJ2-6, with D uncertain. The CDR3 spans 12 residues. V was trimmed by 0 bases and J by 9 bases, leaving 3 bases between them. CDR1 LGHNA and CDR2 YSLEER come from the germline V gene. The CDR3 here is CASSQEGNVLTF. DNA of the CDR3: TGCGCCAGCAGCCAAGAAGGCAACGTCCTGACTTTC.

This clonotype occurred a few times. The rearrangement uses TRBV29-1 and TRBJ1-2; 8 nucleotides agree with TRBD1. The CDR3 extends over 13 amino acids. V was pared by 4 bases and J by 7 bases, with 8 bases of the junction left unmatched. Germline CDR1 SQVTM, CDR2 ANQGSEA. The CDR3 region has the DNA TGCAGCGTTGGGCCGGACAGGGTATCTGGCTACACCTTC. It codes for CSVGPDRVSGYTF. Full variable domain (rest looked up from reference TRBV29-1 and TRBJ1-2): SAVISQKPSRDICQRGTSLTIQCQVDSQVTMMFWYRQQPGQSLTLIATANQGSEATYESGFVIDKFPISRPNLTFSTLTVSNMSPEDSSIYLCSVGPDRVSGYTFGSGTRLTVV.

The CDR3 DNA reads TGTGCCAGCAGGACTAGCGATGGGGGCATTCAGTACTTC. The encoded protein is CASRTSDGGIQYF. This sequence joins TRBV12-3 or TRBV12-4 and TRBJ2-5; 8 bases align to TRBD2. The better agreement between TRBJ2-4 and the DNA end casts doubt on the J call. CDR3 length: 13 residues.

The chain combines TRBV30 with TRBJ2-7, with D possibly matching TRBD1 (5 bases). Germline CDR1 and CDR2: GTSNPN and SVGIG (reference sequence). This CDR3 has 14 residues. Trimming stripped 2 bases from V and 4 bases from J, with 15 bases between. CDR3 in amino acids: CAWSKGHITYEQYF. CDR3 DNA sequence: TGTGCCTGGAGTAAAGGACATATCACTTACGAGCAGTACTTC.

The rearrangement uses TRBV25-1 and TRBJ1-2, with D unclear. The CDR3 length is 13 residues. V was clipped by 5 bases and J by 8 bases, with 15 bases between them. Germline-derived CDR1 and CDR2 are MGHDK and SYGVNS. CDR3 sequence reads: CASSHRGRRGYTF. Written as DNA, the CDR3 is TGTGCCAGCAGTCACCGGGGAAGGCGCGGCTACACCTTC.

J is TRBJ2-4 and V is TRBV7-2; no clear D gene. V lost 4 bases and J 9 bases, leaving 10 bases between the germline ends. Germline V gene sequence: CDR1 SGHTA, CDR2 FQGNSA. This CDR3 contains 12 residues. In DNA, the CDR3 is TGTGCCAGCAGCTGGTCCCCAAGCATTCAGTACTTC. The encoded protein is CASSWSPSIQYF.

This clonotype was seen ten or more times. The V and J genes are TRBV20-1 and TRBJ1-2; tentatively, D is TRBD1 (5 bases). CDR3 length: 15 residues. Germline lookup yields CDR1 DFQATT and CDR2 SNEGSKA (reference sequence). V was clipped by 5 bases and J by 3 bases, with 19 bases between them. CDR3 sequence reads: CSADPSSGTYYGYTF. In DNA, the CDR3 is TGCAGTGCTGACCCATCTTCCGGGACTTACTATGGCTACACCTTC.

The chain uses TRBV7-9 and TRBJ2-7; D is possibly TRBD2 (6 bases). Per the germline V gene, CDR1 is SEHNR and CDR2 is FQNEAQ (reference sequence). V shed 6 bases and J shed 0 bases, with 12 bases lying between them. The CDR3 covers 14 residues. The chain's CDR3 is CASRPSESSYEQYF. Here the CDR3 DNA reads TGTGCCAGCAGACCTAGCGAGTCCTCCTACGAGCAGTACTTC.

This chain joins TRBV7-9 and TRBJ2-5; the D gene could be TRBD1 or TRBD2 (7 bases each). V gave up 6 bases and J gave up 11 bases, with 25 bases separating them. This CDR3 is 15 amino acids long. Germline CDR1 is SEHNR and CDR2 is FQNEAQ (reference sequence). As DNA, the CDR3 is TGTGCCAGCAGAGACGGGGGGACAGAAGACAATGAGCAGTACTTC. Translated: CASRDGGTEDNEQYF.

The rearrangement links TRBV20-1 to TRBJ1-1; perhaps TRBD1 as D (5 bases). V shed 4 bases and J shed 2 bases, with 17 bases lying between them. The CDR3 runs to 15 residues. From germline, CDR1 is DFQATT and CDR2 SNEGSKA (reference sequence). This CDR3 reads CSATESRGINTEAFF. The CDR3, as DNA: TGCAGTGCTACGGAGAGCCGGGGGATAAACACTGAAGCTTTCTTT.

The rearrangement uses TRBV28 and TRBJ2-7, with D hard to call. The V gene's germline CDR1 is MDHEN and CDR2 SYDVKM. The V and J ends lost 3 bases and 2 bases respectively, with 11 bases between them. This CDR3 is 14 amino acids long. The CDR3 coding sequence is TGTGCCAGCAGTTTGGTAACCTACCCCTACGAGCAGTACTTC. Its protein is CASSLVTYPYEQYF.

This chain uses TRBV6-1 with TRBJ2-3; 11 bases line up with TRBD1. Trimming removed 6 bases from V and 3 bases from J; junction bases left unmatched: 2. The CDR3 covers 14 residues. Germline CDR1 reads MNHNS; CDR2 reads SASEGT. The CDR3 bases are TGTGCCAGCAGGGACAGGGGGCGAACAGATACGCAGTATTTT. Protein sequence: CASRDRGRTDTQYF.

The table lists this clonotype with a few counts. The chain employs TRBV3-1 and TRBJ2-4, with no clear D. The CDR3 sequence is 13 residues long. The germline V gene encodes CDR1 LGHDT and CDR2 YNNKEL (reference sequence). V dropped 0 bases and J dropped 9 bases, with 9 bases sitting between them. DNA of the CDR3: TGTGCCAGCAGCCAAGATGTTAAGGGCATTCAGTACTTC. Its translation: CASSQDVKGIQYF. Supplemented by reference TRBV3-1 and TRBJ2-4, the full variable domain reads DTAVSQTPKYLVTQMGNDKSIKCEQNLGHDTMYWYKQDSKKFLKIMFSYNNKELIINETVPNRFSPKSPDKAHLNLHINSLELGDSAVYFCASSQDVKGIQYFGAGTRLSVL.

This clonotype was counted at least ten times. This sequence joins TRBV12-3 or TRBV12-4 and TRBJ2-1; D is perhaps TRBD2 (5 bases). The CDR3 is made up of 13 amino acids. Trimming removed 5 bases at V and 8 bases at J, with 13 bases between. This chain's CDR3 is CASSPPGVDEQFF. The CDR3 coding sequence is TGTGCCAGCAGTCCTCCCGGGGTCGATGAGCAGTTCTTC.

The V call is TRBV6-2 or TRBV6-3, the J call TRBJ2-7; weak D call: TRBD2 (5 bases). The V gene's germline CDR1 is MNHEY and CDR2 SVGEGT. The CDR3 has 13 residues. V lost 5 bases to trimming and J lost 4 bases, with 12 bases between them. This CDR3 is CASSPTGIYEQYF. The DNA of the CDR3 is TGTGCCAGCAGTCCCACGGGGATATACGAGCAGTACTTC.

The genes are TRBV7-9 and TRBJ2-5; 11 bases are a match to TRBD2. Germline trimming cut 1 base from V and 2 bases from J; bases unmatched to any gene: 6. Germline CDR1 SEHNR, CDR2 FQNEAQ (reference sequence). This CDR3 spans 17 amino acids. CDR3 DNA: TGTGCCAGCAGCTTAGGTCGAATAGCGGGAGGGCAAGAGACCCAGTACTTC. Translated, it gives CASSLGRIAGGQETQYF.

This clonotype was observed a few times. This chain links TRBV6-5 with TRBJ2-3, with D unresolved. This CDR3 region has 15 residues. The V end lost 0 bases, the J end lost 1 base, and 8 bases lay between the germline ends. Per germline, CDR1 MNHEY and CDR2 SVGAGI. CDR3: CASSYSIGGTDTQYF. The DNA for the CDR3 is TGTGCCAGCAGTTACTCGATTGGGGGCACAGATACGCAGTATTTT.

The chain is built from TRBV9 and TRBJ1-1; no clear D. CDR1 and CDR2 from the germline V gene are SGDLS and YYNGEE. V lost 4 bases to trimming and J lost 10 bases, with 11 bases between them. CDR3 length: 11 amino acids. The CDR3, as DNA: TGTGCCAGCAGCTCTGGTCAAGGAGCTTTCTTT. Translating gives CASSSGQGAFF.

Notes on this clonotype: Since a much larger clone is just one base distant, this may be a read error. This chain joins TRBV7-7 and TRBJ1-2; D not resolved. CDR3 length: 13 amino acids. Germline values: CDR1 SSHAT, CDR2 FNYEAQ (reference sequence). The CDR3 loop reads CASAPEGRDGYTF. DNA of the CDR3: TGTGCTAGCGCTCCGGAGGGAAGGGATGGCTACACCTTC.

This chain's CDR3 is CASTDRASYNEQYF. The CDR3 DNA sequence: TGTGCCAGCACGGACAGGGCCTCCTACAATGAGCAGTACTTC. The V and J genes are TRBV2 and TRBJ2-1, with TRBD1 matching over 8 bases. Near its end, the DNA agrees better with TRBJ2-7, so the J call may be wrong. From germline, CDR1 is SNHLY and CDR2 FYNNEI. CDR3 length: 14 residues.

This clonotype has only a few counts. J is TRBJ1-1 and V is TRBV12-3 or TRBV12-4; D unresolved. Trimming took off 4 bases at V and 7 bases at J, with 7 bases between the two ends. The CDR3 covers 11 residues. This CDR3 is CASSSGLEAFF. DNA of the CDR3: TGTGCCAGCAGTTCGGGTCTTGAAGCTTTCTTT.

The genes are TRBV10-3 and TRBJ2-3; tentative D call: TRBD1 (6 bases). This CDR3 contains 15 residues. Deletions cut 11 bases from V and 0 bases from J, with 18 bases between. Looked up from germline, CDR1 is ENHRY and CDR2 is SYGVKD. CDR3 amino acids: CAVPGVRSSTDTQYF. The CDR3 DNA reads as TGTGCCGTACCAGGGGTTAGGTCTAGCACAGATACGCAGTATTTT.